The next 18 T cell receptor beta chains were all read from a single sample in a study of CD4+ T cells in melanoma. The table came from immunoSEQ multiplex PCR; TCRdb's copy has only in-frame clones and leaves some out. This repertoire shows about 55,000 clones, over 60% found once; its top ten account for roughly 4.9%. The sample was tumor tissue. Receptors were obtained from a human donor with melanoma.

The rearrangement uses TRBV5-4 and TRBJ1-1; maybe TRBD1 (6 bases). The germline V gene has CDR1 SGHNT and CDR2 YYREEE (reference sequence). This CDR3 contains 14 residues. The V end lost 0 bases, the J end lost 5 bases, and 11 bases lay between the germline ends. The CDR3 loop reads CASSLDTGSTEAFF. The DNA of the CDR3 is TGTGCCAGCAGCTTGGATACAGGGTCAACTGAAGCTTTCTTT.

This clone was detected only a few times. V gene TRBV15 combines with J gene TRBJ2-5, with 14 bases identical to TRBD2. The V gene end was trimmed by 3 bases and the J gene end by 5 bases; junction bases not matched to a gene: 5. This CDR3 region has 16 residues. CDR1 and CDR2 from the germline V gene are LNHNV and YYDKDF (reference sequence). The CDR3 nucleotides read TGTGCCACCAGCAGGGGGACTAGCGGGGGTGTGGAGACCCAGTACTTC. This sequence encodes CATSRGTSGGVETQYF.

This clone has a count of ten or more. As DNA, the CDR3 is TGTGCCAGCAGCGGACAGACAGGGGGCCATGGCTACACCTTC. Translating gives CASSGQTGGHGYTF. J is TRBJ1-2 and V is TRBV7-2, with TRBD1 matching over 10 bases. Trimming at V came to 5 bases and at J to 6 bases, leaving 6 bases not matched to a gene. Germline CDR1 SGHTA, CDR2 FQGNSA. This CDR3 spans 14 amino acids.

Only a few counts were recorded for this clone. This chain connects TRBV28 to TRBJ1-2; D is unresolved. V was trimmed by 9 bases and J by 0 bases, leaving 5 bases between them. The V gene's germline CDR1 is MDHEN and CDR2 SYDVKM. The length of the CDR3 is 11 residues. The CDR3 sequence: CASKANYGYTF. CDR3 nucleotides: TGTGCCAGTAAAGCTAACTATGGCTACACCTTC.

Many counts were recorded for this clone. The rearrangement joins TRBV11-3 to TRBJ2-3; no firm D call. V dropped 0 bases and J dropped 2 bases, with 9 bases sitting between them. CDR1 is SGHNT, CDR2 YENEEA, per germline. The length of the CDR3 is 15 residues. The CDR3 DNA reads TGTGCCAGCAGCTTAGATTCTAGTACCACAGATACGCAGTATTTT. It specifies CASSLDSSTTDTQYF.

The V call is TRBV7-3, the J call TRBJ2-5; tentatively, D is TRBD2 (6 bases). The DNA matches TRBJ2-7 better at its end, which makes the J call doubtful. This CDR3 spans 13 amino acids. Germline lookup yields CDR1 SGHTA and CDR2 FQGTGA. CDR3 sequence reads: CASSQGRGYEQYF. The CDR3 coding sequence is TGTGCCAGCAGCCAAGGGCGGGGTTACGAGCAGTACTTC.

The chain has TRBV5-6 and TRBJ1-3; D not certain. CDR3 length: 14 residues. Trimming removed 1 base from V and 4 bases from J, with 9 bases in between. Per germline, CDR1 SGHDT and CDR2 YYEEEE. DNA of the CDR3: TGTGCCAGCAGCTTGCTCGACTACGGAAACACCATATATTTT. It translates to CASSLLDYGNTIYF.

This sequence joins TRBV2 and TRBJ1-1; D remains unclear. CDR1 and CDR2 (germline): SNHLY, FYNNEI. CDR3 size: 13 residues. Trimming cost V 3 bases and J 10 bases, with 15 bases left between them. The CDR3 here is CASSEAVSYGAFF. The CDR3, as DNA: TGTGCCAGCAGTGAGGCGGTTAGTTACGGAGCTTTCTTT.

This chain joins TRBV18 and TRBJ2-7, with 9 bases identical to TRBD1. Germline V CDR1 and CDR2: KGHSH, LQKENI. This CDR3 has 14 amino acids. V trimming: 5 bases; J trimming: 5 bases; junction bases outside the gene matches: 7. CDR3 amino acids: CASSEGTGINEQYF. As DNA, the CDR3 is TGTGCCAGCTCAGAAGGGACAGGGATCAACGAGCAGTACTTC.

This clone turned up a few times. The rearrangement joins TRBV9 to TRBJ1-1, with a tentative D call TRBD1 (6 bases). V was cut by 4 bases and J by 2 bases, with 12 bases left in between. Germline V gene data show CDR1 as SGDLS and CDR2 as YYNGEE. This CDR3 has 14 residues. CDR3 in DNA: TGTGCCAGCAGCCTATCAGGGGACAACACTGAAGCTTTCTTT. It is translated as CASSLSGDNTEAFF.

This chain connects TRBV29-1 to TRBJ2-7; weak D call: TRBD2 (7 bases). CDR1 SQVTM and CDR2 ANQGSEA come from the germline V gene. The CDR3 runs to 14 residues. V was clipped by 6 bases and J by 1 base, with 16 bases between them. Here the CDR3 reads CSVGGAGESYEQYF. As DNA, the CDR3 is TGCAGCGTGGGGGGGGCAGGGGAATCCTACGAGCAGTACTTC.

The CDR3 reads CASRRGGYNEQFF. As DNA, the CDR3 is TGTGCCAGCAGGCGGGGGGGGTACAATGAGCAGTTCTTC. The chain combines TRBV6-1 with TRBJ2-1; TRBD2 aligns across 9 bases. The germline V gene has CDR1 MNHNS and CDR2 SASEGT. J lost 4 bases, V lost 6 bases, and 1 base had no gene match. The CDR3 spans 13 residues.

The V call is TRBV4-1, the J call TRBJ1-2; D is perhaps TRBD1 (6 bases). Trimming removed 0 bases at V and 7 bases at J, with 9 bases between. Germline V gene lookup returns CDR1 MGHRA and CDR2 YSYEKL. The CDR3 totals 13 residues. For the CDR3, the DNA is TGCGCCAGCAGCCAAGAGGGGGGCTTTGGCTACACCTTC. Translating gives CASSQEGGFGYTF.

This chain links TRBV21-1 with TRBJ2-7; no DNA check was done on the table's D call, TRBD1. TRBV21-1 corresponds to a pseudogene. CDR3 size: 13 residues. In DNA, the CDR3 is TGTGCCAGCAGCCGGGACAGGGCCTACGAGCAGTACTTC. Its translation: CASSRDRAYEQYF.

This sequence joins TRBV6-6 and TRBJ2-7; tentatively, D is TRBD1 (5 bases). The CDR3 has 15 amino acids. The germline V gene encodes CDR1 MNHNY and CDR2 SVGAGI (reference sequence). The V end lost 2 bases, the J end lost 6 bases, and 17 bases lay between the germline ends. The CDR3 bases are TGTGCCAGCAGTTACCTGGCAGGGCGAAGGGTCGAGCAGTACTTC. As protein: CASSYLAGRRVEQYF.

V is TRBV7-3 and J is TRBJ2-1; 12 nucleotides agree with TRBD2. J lost 0 bases, V lost 5 bases, and 5 bases had no gene match. CDR1 SGHTA and CDR2 FQGTGA come from the germline V gene. The CDR3 has 17 amino acids. The CDR3 is CASSIGLAGSSYNEQFF. The CDR3 bases are TGTGCCAGCAGCATTGGACTAGCGGGGAGCTCCTACAATGAGCAGTTCTTC.

Written as DNA, the CDR3 is TGTGCCAGCAGCGTAGGCCCCTCTGGAAACACCATATATTTT. It yields the protein CASSVGPSGNTIYF. The chain joins TRBV9 to TRBJ1-3; D is unresolved. Germline assignment: CDR1 SGDLS and CDR2 YYNGEE. The CDR3 has 14 amino acids. V lost 0 bases to trimming and J lost 0 bases, with 4 bases between them. Looking up the rest from reference TRBV9 and TRBJ1-3 gives the full variable domain: DSGVTQTPKHLITATGQRVTLRCSPRSGDLSVYWYQQSLDQGLQFLIQYYNGEERAKGNILERFSAQQFPDLHSELNLSSLELGDSALYFCASSVGPSGNTIYFGEGSWLTVV.

This clone was detected once. The chain has TRBV5-5 and TRBJ2-7; 8 positions match TRBD1. The CDR3 extends over 14 amino acids. Germline loops: CDR1 SGHKS, CDR2 YYEKEE (reference sequence). With 3 bases clipped from V and 1 base from J, the junction kept 3 bases outside the gene matches. The CDR3 spells CASSWDRPSYEQYF. The DNA for the CDR3 is TGTGCCAGCAGCTGGGACAGGCCTTCCTACGAGCAGTACTTC.